The present entry profiles one T cell receptor beta chain with its context. This entry comes from a study of blood T cell repertoires in COVID-19. Study in general: Acute and convalescent COVID-19 specimens originated in the United States, Italy and Spain. From T cells, B-cell-depleted T cells, or PBMCs came the material, which was cDNA or gDNA.

The germline gives CDR1 SGHVS, CDR2 FNYEAQ. The CDR3 is made up of 17 amino acids. The V end was cut by 2 bases, the J end by 2 bases, with 18 bases between. In the study's own analysis: Scientists estimated how many nucleated cells there were by amplifying reference gene primers. The protocol was immunoSEQ multiplex PCR, while the TCRdb copy is restricted to in-frame clones and leaves out a portion. V and J calls and clone size are given by that table; D and trimming were obtained from the DNA. The sample records around 250,000 clones, about 86% being singletons. This chain uses TRBV7-6 with TRBJ2-5; TRBD1 might be the D (5 bases). The source of this sequence is a man older than 75 with acute or convalescent COVID-19. The sequenced material came from peripheral blood. CDR3 DNA sequence: TGTGCCAGCAGCTTACTTCGTATAAAAGGGGTGCAAGAGACCCAGTACTTC. The encoded protein is CASSLLRIKGVQETQYF.